This TCR beta chain stems from a study of blood T cell repertoires in COVID-19 (dated by TCRdb to about 2020). For the study in its entirety: Samples from collaborators originated in the United States, Italy and Spain and spanned both the acute and convalescent phases of COVID-19. The prospective study material was composed of cDNA or gDNA derived from T cells, B-cell-depleted T cells, or PBMCs. Deeply sampled blood TCRbeta repertoires from subjects exposed to, actively infected with, or recovered from COVID-19 were included in the dataset. A freely available public database, intended as a resource for researchers studying the immune response to SARS-CoV-2, is where the repertoires were released. The samples were drawn from the first 160 participants of the ongoing ImmuneRACE study and from roughly 1,300 subjects provided by 6 global collaborators. Sample metadata almost always included a de-identified subject ID, COVID-19 status, age in years and sex. Where HLA class I and class II types were available, the types were taken from metadata supplied by the sample provider, not from assay-based typing.

The immunoSEQ Assay, a bias-controlled multiplex PCR, was used to amplify TCRbeta CDR3 regions from genomic DNA. Processing in the source paper ran as follows. Nucleated cell counts per sample were estimated from amplification of reference gene primers within the assay. Sequence reads were collapsed and filtered to measure the absolute abundance of every unique TCRbeta CDR3 rearrangement. Productive Simpson clonality was computed per sample as the square root of Simpson's diversity index over productive rearrangements. The immuneACCESS repertoire file appears here via TCRdb, limited to in-frame rearrangements. These files lack a portion of the clones; in checked studies, under half of the deficit traces to unresolved V genes, and the cause of the others is not known. V, J and clone size reflect that table, while D and trimming were determined from the DNA. A total of about 19,000 clones appear in this sample, about 86% of them only once. The ten largest make up approximately 10% of the sample.

Comment on this clone: Its recognized antigen is unknown. It has no much larger one-base neighbor in the sample; base qualities were not kept.

Points the paper makes about the study in general: The amount of clinical and demographic metadata varied by source and participant and was provided uncurated.

CDR1 and CDR2 were assigned from the germline V gene (reference sequence) as SEHNR and FQNEAQ. The CDR3, from cysteine to phenylalanine, totals 16 residues. Only CDR3 DNA is held: 48 bases, read in frame from base 1. Cut back by 4 bases and 2 bases, the V and J ends lie 17 bases apart. Each collaborating institution followed its own protocols to collect whole blood in K2EDTA tubes. For TCRbeta analysis, collaborators shipped samples in one of three forms: frozen whole blood, isolated PBMCs, or DNA extracted from either of those sample types. The rearranged segments are TRBV7-9 and TRBJ2-5; 5 matching bases give a weak D call of TRBD2. The sequence came from a human donor in a cohort sampled during active COVID-19. The sequencing input was peripheral blood. The CDR3 loop reads CASSSLDIARQETQYF. In nucleotide form, the sequence is TGTGCCAGCAGCTCCTTAGATATAGCGAGGCAAGAGACCCAGTACTTC.